These 27 T cell receptor beta chains originate from one sample sequenced in a study of immune aging and cytomegalovirus after organ transplant. These receptors have no known antigen. Time point defined: five sample-tagged time points from pre-transplant (day -1) to day 368 post-transplant, pooled. BD Rhapsody targeted mRNA and AbSeq chemistry was used for microwell cell capture and library preparation. Each CDR3 protein is one row after TCRdb ran MiXCR on the single-cell sequencing reads. The sample contains about 20,000 distinct CDR3 sequences, about a third of which appear only once. The sample in question was CMV peptide-activated CD4+ and CD8+ T cells sorted from blood, obtained at five time points, pooled. As for subset: sorted CD8+CD137+ and CD4+CD154+ T cells after more than 9 h CMV IE-1 peptide stimulation. Receptors originate from a female donor who had a heart transplant and CMV viremia.

This clonotype showed up just a few times. The gene calls are TRBV5-1 and TRBJ2-5; D unresolved. This CDR3 contains 14 residues. From germline, CDR1 is SGHRS and CDR2 YFSETQ. The germline V and J ends were trimmed by 0 bases and 6 bases, with 12 bases remaining between them. In DNA, the CDR3 is TGCGCCAGCAGCTTGGACGAGGCCACTAAGACCCAGTACTTC. Its protein is CASSLDEATKTQYF.

The sample holds a few counts of this clonotype. The gene calls are TRBV6-1 and TRBJ2-1; 9 bases line up with TRBD2. The CDR3 is made up of 15 amino acids. After removal of 7 bases from V and 3 bases from J, the junction contained 7 bases not matched to a gene. Germline lookup yields CDR1 MNHNS and CDR2 SASEGT. Written as DNA, the CDR3 is TGTGCCAGCAACAGGGAGACTAGCGGCTACAATGAGCAGTTCTTC. This codes for CASNRETSGYNEQFF.

The rearrangement uses TRBV9 and TRBJ1-3; 7 nucleotides match TRBD1. Germline lookup yields CDR1 SGDLS and CDR2 YYNGEE. J gave up 0 bases and V 3 bases, and 6 bases lay outside the gene matches. CDR3 length: 16 amino acids. CDR3 DNA: TGTGCCAGCAGCGCCAGGGGGGCAGACTCTGGAAACACCATATATTTT. This codes for CASSARGADSGNTIYF.

In the case of this clonotype: A read error may account for a junction end that differs from germline. V gene TRBV6-5 combines with J gene TRBJ2-7; D may match TRBD1 or TRBD2 (5 bases each). CDR3 length: 13 residues. Per germline, CDR1 MNHEY and CDR2 SVGAGI. CDR3 coding DNA: TGTGCCATCCGGGGCAGAACTTCCGACGAGCAGTGCTTC. Translation gives CAIRGRTSDEQCF.

Of note for this clonotype: Lacking the conserved final phenylalanine or tryptophan, this CDR3 likely reflects a read error. V and J are TRBV5-6 and TRBJ2-5; 7 nucleotides align to TRBD2. After removal of 5 bases from V and 4 bases from J, the junction contained 17 bases not matched to a gene. The CDR3 extends over 17 amino acids. CDR1 is SGHDT, CDR2 YYEEEE, per germline. CDR3 DNA sequence: TGTGCCAGCAGACACCACGGGGGGAATGAGGTCGGAGAGACCCAGTACCCC. Encoded protein: CASRHHGGNEVGETQYP.

This clonotype was counted a few times. The V gene is TRBV6-1, the J gene TRBJ2-6; D is uncertain. Between the trimmed V and J ends, which lost 7 bases and 4 bases, there was a span of 17 bases. Per the germline V gene, CDR1 is MNHNS and CDR2 is SASEGT. The CDR3 loop spans 16 amino acids. CDR3 sequence reads: CASTYDGQKGANVLTF. The CDR3 bases are TGTGCCAGCACCTATGACGGCCAGAAAGGGGCCAACGTCCTGACTTTC.

This chain links TRBV10-3 with TRBJ2-2; D unclear. Trimming left V 6 bases short and J 1 base short, with 9 bases between. The CDR3 extends over 14 amino acids. The germline gives CDR1 ENHRY, CDR2 SYGVKD. CDR3 sequence reads: CAIRRAGNTGELFF. CDR3 nucleotides: TGTGCCATCAGGAGAGCCGGGAACACCGGGGAGCTGTTTTTT.

A few counts support this clonotype. The chain carries TRBV15 and TRBJ1-1; D is unresolved. Germline-derived CDR1 and CDR2 are LNHNV and YYDKDF (reference sequence). V was shortened by 7 bases and J by 1 base, with 10 bases between the two germline ends. The CDR3 extends over 13 amino acids. The CDR3 nucleotides read TGTGCCACCAAGGGTGTGTGGAACACTGAAGCTTTCTTT. Its translation: CATKGVWNTEAFF.

Judged by abundance, this clonotype is large. The chain links TRBV7-9 to TRBJ2-4; a weak D match, TRBD2 (6 bases). Trimming left V 5 bases short and J 0 bases short, with 14 bases between. The CDR3 is 16 residues long. Per germline, CDR1 SEHNR and CDR2 FQNEAQ (reference sequence). CDR3 residues: CASSPPGALAKNIQYF. CDR3 DNA: TGTGCCAGCAGCCCTCCGGGAGCACTAGCCAAAAACATTCAGTACTTC.

This CDR3 is CASTREESYNEQFF. CDR3 coding DNA: TGTGCCAGCACCCGGGAGGAGTCCTACAATGAGCAGTTCTTC. J is TRBJ2-1 and V is TRBV12-3 or TRBV12-4, with 7 positions matching TRBD2. The CDR3 is 14 residues long. The ends lost 7 bases at V and 1 base at J; junction bases unmatched: 4.

This clonotype appeared a few times. The genes are TRBV7-9 and TRBJ2-7, with a weak D call TRBD1 (5 bases). Germline CDR1 is SEHNR and CDR2 is FQNEAQ (reference sequence). The CDR3 is 14 amino acids. V lost 5 bases and J 8 bases, leaving 19 bases between the germline ends. For the CDR3, the DNA is TGTGCCAGCAGCCACGACGGACACGCAATCAAGCAGTACTTC. Amino acid sequence: CASSHDGHAIKQYF.

This clonotype was counted at least ten times. The gene calls are TRBV5-6 and TRBJ1-5; a possible D gene is TRBD1 (5 bases). Between the trimmed V and J ends, which lost 0 bases and 11 bases, there was a span of 12 bases. Per germline, CDR1 SGHDT and CDR2 YYEEEE. The CDR3 contains 13 residues. This CDR3 is CASSLGRERAQHF. In DNA form, the CDR3 reads TGTGCCAGCAGCTTGGGCAGGGAGAGGGCCCAGCATTTT. Based on the CDR3 plus reference TRBV5-6 and TRBJ1-5, the full variable domain is DAGVTQSPTHLIKTRGQQVTLRCSPKSGHDTVSWYQQALGQGPQFIFQYYEEEERQRGNFPDRFSGHQFPNYSSELNVNALLLGDSALYLCASSLGRERAQHFGDGTRLSIL.

In this sample, this clonotype turned up a few times. For the CDR3, the DNA is TGCGCCAGCAGCTTTCGGACAAGTAACACCGGGGAGCTGTTTTTT. Protein: CASSFRTSNTGELFF. The chain links TRBV5-1 to TRBJ2-2, with D maybe TRBD1 (5 bases). There are 15 residues in the CDR3. The V gene lost 2 bases and the J gene lost 2 bases, with 10 bases spanning the gap. Germline V gene sequence: CDR1 SGHRS, CDR2 YFSETQ.

In its sample, this clonotype was seen a few times. V is TRBV6-5 and J is TRBJ2-7, with D possibly TRBD2 on 5 matching bases. This CDR3 region has 16 residues. Germline CDR1 and CDR2: MNHEY and SVGAGI. Trimming stripped 3 bases from V and 3 bases from J, with 18 bases between. CDR3 residues: CASSYLAGTSIYEQYF. The CDR3 DNA reads as TGTGCCAGCAGTTATCTTGCGGGCACCTCCATCTACGAGCAGTACTTC.

Turning to this clonotype: The germline gene is not matched at one end of the junction; a read error may be the cause. This rearrangement joins TRBV3-1 to TRBJ2-2; a possible D gene is TRBD2 (7 bases). The CDR3 has 13 residues. Germline lookup yields CDR1 LGHDT and CDR2 YNNKEL (reference sequence). The CDR3 DNA follows: TGTGCCAGCATACTCCGGGGGACCGGGGGGCCGTCTTTT. Amino acid sequence: CASILRGTGGPSF.

This clonotype was counted at least ten times. A much larger clone is a single base away; this may be a read error. The chain couples TRBV5-4 to TRBJ2-7; possible D gene TRBD2, 6 bases. The CDR3 length is 14 residues. The V gene lost 4 bases and the J gene lost 7 bases, with 18 bases spanning the gap. Germline CDR1 reads SGHNT; CDR2 reads YYREEE (reference sequence). DNA for the CDR3: TGTGCCAGCAGCCGCGGGACCGGTGTTTTGGAGCAGTACTTC. This gives the protein CASSRGTGVLEQYF.

This rearrangement joins TRBV11-2 to TRBJ2-1; 7 bases agree with TRBD2. Per the germline V gene, CDR1 is SGHAT and CDR2 is FQNNGV. The CDR3 loop spans 16 amino acids. Losses at the gene ends were 0 bases for V and 8 bases for J; bases not matched to a gene: 10. The CDR3 here is CASSLDSAGPPDEQFF. The CDR3 DNA sequence: TGTGCCAGCAGCTTAGACTCAGCGGGGCCACCCGATGAGCAGTTCTTC.

The chain joins TRBV21-1 to TRBJ1-3; the D call of TRBD1 is as the table states it, not checked on the DNA. TRBV21-1 is termed a pseudogene. The CDR3 covers 17 residues. The CDR3 DNA reads as TGTGCCAGCAGCAAAGAACGGGGCAGCCCCATGGGAAACACCATATATTTT. It translates to CASSKERGSPMGNTIYF.

This clonotype was recorded many times. With a much larger clone just one base away, this may be a read error. V is TRBV7-6 and J is TRBJ2-1; D not certain. The CDR3 is made up of 11 amino acids. Germline V lookup: CDR1 SGHVS, CDR2 FNYEAQ. V was shortened by 8 bases and J by 9 bases, with 11 bases between the two germline ends. DNA for the CDR3: TGTGCCAGCGGTTCCATGGGTGAGCAGTTCTTC. Residues: CASGSMGEQFF.

A note on this clonotype: Mismatch with germline at one junction end may stem from a read error. V is TRBV20-1 and J is TRBJ2-3; 7 bases fit TRBD1. This CDR3 contains 16 residues. CDR1 is DFQATT and CDR2 is SNEGSKA in the germline V gene (reference sequence). CDR3 sequence: CNARGQLRGSTVTQYF. As DNA, the CDR3 is TGCAATGCTAGAGGGCAGCTCAGGGGGAGCACAGTTACGCAGTATTTT.

About this clonotype: An end of the junction does not agree with germline; a read error may underlie this. The chain carries TRBV5-1 and TRBJ2-1; D is perhaps TRBD1 (6 bases). This CDR3 region has 15 residues. Germline values: CDR1 SGHRS, CDR2 YFSETQ. The CDR3 region has the DNA TGCGCCAGCAGCCTAACAGGTGGGGGCTACAATGAGCAGTCCTTC. Its protein is CASSLTGGGYNEQSF.

This chain joins TRBV6-1 and TRBJ2-5; D not certain. Germline V gene data show CDR1 as MNHNS and CDR2 as SASEGT. The germline V and J ends were trimmed by 1 base and 4 bases, with 13 bases remaining between them. This CDR3 comprises 15 residues. The CDR3 is CASSEGTSWRETQYF. The DNA for the CDR3 is TGTGCCAGCAGTGAAGGGACCAGCTGGAGAGAGACCCAGTACTTC.

The chain has TRBV6-6 and TRBJ2-6; 8 nucleotides agree with TRBD1. The V segment lost 6 bases and the J segment 0 bases; nucleotides outside the gene matches: 4. The CDR3 has 16 residues. From germline, CDR1 is MNHNY and CDR2 SVGAGI (reference sequence). CDR3 in DNA: TGTGCCAGCAGGGACAGGGCTAGCTCTGGGGCCAACGTCCTGACTTTC. This gives the protein CASRDRASSGANVLTF.

This clonotype was recorded many times. The chain has TRBV5-1 and TRBJ1-1; D possibly corresponds to TRBD1 (6 bases). This CDR3 region has 15 residues. Germline V gene data show CDR1 as SGHRS and CDR2 as YFSETQ. Trimming took off 4 bases at V and 0 bases at J, with 13 bases between the two ends. CDR3 bases: TGCGCCAGCAGCCTCCTCCAGGGGATGAACACTGAAGCTTTCTTT. Its translation is CASSLLQGMNTEAFF. The variable domain in full, with the rest retrieved from reference TRBV5-1 and TRBJ1-1, is KAGVTQTPRYLIKTRGQQVTLSCSPISGHRSVSWYQQTPGQGLQFLFEYFSETQRNKGNFPGRFSGRQFSNSRSEMNVSTLELGDSALYLCASSLLQGMNTEAFFGQGTRLTVV.

The V call is TRBV5-1, the J call TRBJ1-2; 9 positions agree with TRBD1. Germline assignment: CDR1 SGHRS and CDR2 YFSETQ. The J segment lost 6 bases and the V segment lost 4 bases, leaving 13 bases of the junction unmatched. There are 16 residues in the CDR3. CDR3 DNA: TGCGCCAGCAGCCAAACATCCGGGACAGGGACCCATGGCTACACCTTC. Translated, it gives CASSQTSGTGTHGYTF.

This clonotype was observed a handful of times. V gene TRBV5-1 combines with J gene TRBJ2-1, with 13 bases identical to TRBD2. J gave up 5 bases and V 0 bases, and 11 bases lay outside the gene matches. Germline CDR1 and CDR2: SGHRS and YFSETQ. The CDR3 loop spans 19 amino acids. The CDR3 DNA reads TGCGCCAGCAGCTTGGCACTAGCGGGGGGGCCAGTTTTCAACAATGAGCAGTTCTTC. It is translated as CASSLALAGGPVFNNEQFF.

This chain connects TRBV10-3 to TRBJ2-7, with 8 positions matching TRBD2. Germline assignment: CDR1 ENHRY and CDR2 SYGVKD. This CDR3 is 14 amino acids long. Unmatched junction bases numbered 3, after V lost 3 bases and J lost 2 bases. The DNA for the CDR3 is TGTGCCATCAGTGAAAGCGGGGGACCCTACGAGCAGTACTTC. It yields the protein CAISESGGPYEQYF.